The 20 T cell receptor beta chains given below trace back to one sample, sequenced in a study of OX40 agonist ivuxolimab in advanced cancers. The assay was immunoSEQ multiplex PCR, and TCRdb's table has in-frame clones only and misses some. The top ten clones hold more than 0.85% of a sample with some 70,000 clones, around 93% of them seen once. The sample consisted of CD4+ or CD8+ T cells sorted from blood, taken in a trial of the OX40 agonist ivuxolimab. These receptors were taken from an adult with an advanced solid tumor such as melanoma, head and neck, liver or kidney cancer.

The genes are TRBV2 and TRBJ2-2; TRBD1 agrees at 9 bases. The CDR3 loop spans 14 amino acids. The germline CDR1 and CDR2 sequences are SNHLY and FYNNEI. V lost 4 bases, J lost 4 bases, and 1 base stayed unmatched. The CDR3 DNA reads TGTGCCAGCAGTGTACAGGGGGCCACCGGGGAGCTGTTTTTT. Translated: CASSVQGATGELFF. The variable domain in full, completed from reference TRBV2 and TRBJ2-2, reads EPEVTQTPSHQVTQMGQEVILRCVPISNHLYFYWYRQILGQKVEFLVSFYNNEISEKSEIFDDQFSVERPDGSNFTLKIRSTKLEDSAMYFCASSVQGATGELFFGEGSRLTVL.

The chain combines TRBV5-1 with TRBJ1-2, with D tentatively TRBD1 (5 bases). From germline, CDR1 is SGHRS and CDR2 YFSETQ. The CDR3 covers 15 residues. Trimming removed 4 bases at V and 3 bases at J, with 16 bases between. CDR3 region: CASSPWTPGDYGYTF. The DNA of the CDR3 is TGCGCCAGCAGCCCTTGGACACCTGGGGACTATGGCTACACCTTC.

The V call is TRBV7-9, the J call TRBJ1-3, with D uncertain. This CDR3 is built from 14 residues. Germline lookup yields CDR1 SEHNR and CDR2 FQNEAQ (reference sequence). V shed 5 bases and J shed 0 bases, with 8 bases lying between them. The CDR3 nucleotides read TGTGCCAGCAGCCGCCTTCTCTCTGGAAACACCATATATTTT. It specifies CASSRLLSGNTIYF.

The rearrangement joins TRBV18 to TRBJ1-1; D possibly corresponds to TRBD1 (6 bases). The CDR3 has 14 amino acids. Germline-derived CDR1 and CDR2 are KGHSH and LQKENI. Between the trimmed V and J ends, which lost 3 bases and 4 bases, there was a span of 12 bases. This chain's CDR3 is CASSPSQGSTEAFF. Here the CDR3 DNA reads TGTGCCAGCTCACCTTCACAGGGAAGCACTGAAGCTTTCTTT. The full variable domain, its missing parts supplied by reference TRBV18 and TRBJ1-1, is NAGVMQNPRHLVRRRGQEARLRCSPMKGHSHVYWYRQLPEEGLKFMVYLQKENIIDESGMPKERFSAEFPKEGPSILRIQQVVRGDSAAYFCASSPSQGSTEAFFGQGTRLTVV.

The V call is TRBV5-6, the J call TRBJ1-1; D not certain. V lost 4 bases, J lost 2 bases, and 15 bases lay in between. Per the germline V gene, CDR1 is SGHDT and CDR2 is YYEEEE. This CDR3 has 15 amino acids. Here the CDR3 reads CASSQAHRGNTEAFF. The CDR3 DNA follows: TGTGCCAGCAGCCAGGCCCATCGTGGAAACACTGAAGCTTTCTTT.

V gene TRBV30 combines with J gene TRBJ2-3; TRBD2 agrees at 7 bases. Germline lookup yields CDR1 GTSNPN and CDR2 SVGIG (reference sequence). The CDR3 totals 15 residues. The ends lost 0 bases at V and 5 bases at J; junction bases unmatched: 8. In DNA, the CDR3 is TGTGCCTGGAGTGTACTTGCGGGAGCAGGAGATACGCAGTATTTT. This encodes CAWSVLAGAGDTQYF.

The chain uses TRBV7-9 and TRBJ2-7, with TRBD1 matching over 10 bases. This CDR3 has 16 residues. V dropped 5 bases and J dropped 2; count of bases not matched to a gene: 9. CDR1 SEHNR and CDR2 FQNEAQ come from the germline V gene (reference sequence). The DNA for the CDR3 is TGTGCCAGCAGCCGACCATCCGGGACAGGGGCCTACGAGCAGTACTTC. Protein product: CASSRPSGTGAYEQYF.

The chain combines TRBV6-1 with TRBJ2-1, with 13 positions matching TRBD2. This CDR3 is built from 17 residues. Germline trimming cut 2 bases from V and 7 bases from J; bases unmatched to any gene: 8. CDR1 and CDR2 (germline): MNHNS, SASEGT. The CDR3 DNA reads as TGTGCCAGCAGTGAACTCCTGGGACTAGCGGGGTTGAATGAGCAGTTCTTC. Residues: CASSELLGLAGLNEQFF.

The J gene is TRBJ1-3, the V gene TRBV7-3, with 9 bases that match TRBD1. Germline loops: CDR1 SGHTA, CDR2 FQGTGA. Losses at the gene ends were 5 bases for V and 2 bases for J; bases not matched to a gene: 7. The CDR3 has 16 amino acids. The CDR3 is CASSPNRTGAGNTIYF. The CDR3, as DNA: TGTGCCAGCAGCCCTAACCGGACAGGGGCTGGAAACACCATATATTTT.

The chain combines TRBV19 with TRBJ1-2; perhaps TRBD1 as D (6 bases). Trimming removed 3 bases at V and 8 bases at J, with 19 bases between. Germline assignment: CDR1 LNHDA and CDR2 SQIVND (reference sequence). The CDR3 contains 15 residues. The CDR3 here is CASSIPNTGSEGYTF. The CDR3 coding sequence is TGTGCCAGTAGTATCCCAAATACAGGGTCGGAGGGCTACACCTTC. Full variable domain (remainder filled in from reference TRBV19 and TRBJ1-2): DGGITQSPKYLFRKEGQNVTLSCEQNLNHDAMYWYRQDPGQGLRLIYYSQIVNDFQKGDIAEGYSVSREKKESFPLTVTSAQKNPTAFYLCASSIPNTGSEGYTFGSGTRLTVV.

This sequence joins TRBV5-1 and TRBJ1-4; perhaps TRBD1 as D (6 bases). This CDR3 comprises 15 residues. V lost 4 bases to trimming and J lost 5 bases, with 15 bases between them. Germline V CDR1 and CDR2: SGHRS, YFSETQ. This CDR3 reads CASSDRQVLNEKLFF. As DNA, the CDR3 is TGCGCCAGCAGCGACAGACAGGTCCTAAATGAAAAACTGTTTTTT.

The rearrangement uses TRBV2 and TRBJ2-5; D possibly corresponds to TRBD1 (6 bases). Trimming took 4 bases from V and 2 from J, leaving 11 bases between them. CDR1 is SNHLY, CDR2 FYNNEI, per germline. This CDR3 has 14 residues. Here the CDR3 reads CASSGQGTQETQYF. CDR3 sequence (DNA): TGTGCCAGCAGTGGGCAGGGGACGCAAGAGACCCAGTACTTC.

In this sample, this clone turned up once. J is TRBJ2-5 and V is TRBV7-8; either TRBD1 or TRBD2 may supply D (6 bases each). Germline assignment: CDR1 SGHVS and CDR2 FQNEAQ. The V gene lost 3 bases and the J gene lost 7 bases, with 15 bases spanning the gap. The CDR3 spans 14 residues. The CDR3: CASSFEGGRRTQYF. The CDR3 DNA reads TGTGCCAGCAGCTTCGAGGGGGGCCGACGGACCCAGTACTTC.

With regard to this clone: The junction does not match germline at one end; this may be a read error. The CDR3 loop is CASSLTADLSYEQYF. CDR3 in DNA: TGTGCCAGCAGCTTAACAGCGGACCTGTCGTACGAGCAGTACTTT. J is TRBJ2-7 and V is TRBV7-3; a possible D gene is TRBD2 (5 bases). The length of the CDR3 is 15 residues. Germline V CDR1 and CDR2: SGHTA, FQGTGA.

V is TRBV30 and J is TRBJ2-5; possibly TRBD1 for D (7 bases). From germline, CDR1 is GTSNPN and CDR2 SVGIG (reference sequence). CDR3 length: 13 amino acids. The germline V and J ends were trimmed by 3 bases and 5 bases, with 13 bases remaining between them. The CDR3 loop reads CAWRAGGGETQYF. The CDR3 DNA sequence: TGTGCCTGGAGGGCAGGGGGAGGTGAGACCCAGTACTTC.

This chain links TRBV11-2 with TRBJ1-1; unclear D gene. V lost 3 bases and J lost 3, with 8 bases in between. CDR3 size: 13 residues. In germline, CDR1 is SGHAT, CDR2 FQNNGV. The CDR3 coding sequence is TGTGCCAGCAGCTTTAAGAGGGACACTGAAGCTTTCTTT. This gives the protein CASSFKRDTEAFF.

Concerning this clone itself: This CDR3 is also generated by other DNA sequences in the sample. The chain recombines TRBV19 with TRBJ2-7, with 9 bases identical to TRBD1. V gave up 6 bases and J gave up 3 bases; unmatched junction bases: 9. CDR3 length equals 15 residues. CDR1 is LNHDA and CDR2 is SQIVND in the germline V gene (reference sequence). The CDR3 loop is CASRARDRAFYEQYF. CDR3 coding DNA: TGTGCCAGTAGGGCCCGGGACAGGGCCTTCTACGAGCAGTACTTC.

The chain is built from TRBV19 and TRBJ2-7, with TRBD1 identical over 8 bases. The length of the CDR3 is 13 residues. In germline, CDR1 is LNHDA, CDR2 SQIVND (reference sequence). With 4 bases clipped from V and 5 bases from J, the junction kept 4 bases outside the gene matches. Here the CDR3 reads CASSTDRGHEQYF. In DNA, the CDR3 is TGTGCCAGTAGTACCGACAGGGGCCACGAGCAGTACTTC. Full variable domain (rest looked up from reference TRBV19 and TRBJ2-7): DGGITQSPKYLFRKEGQNVTLSCEQNLNHDAMYWYRQDPGQGLRLIYYSQIVNDFQKGDIAEGYSVSREKKESFPLTVTSAQKNPTAFYLCASSTDRGHEQYFGPGTRLTVT.

In this sample, this clone turned up once. The V gene is TRBV10-3, the J gene TRBJ1-5; D unresolved. V lost 7 bases, J lost 5 bases, and 9 bases lay in between. The CDR3 runs to 12 residues. Germline V gene data show CDR1 as ENHRY and CDR2 as SYGVKD. This CDR3 is CAITGTDQPQHF. The CDR3 nucleotides read TGTGCCATCACGGGCACCGATCAGCCCCAGCATTTT.

The chain uses TRBV7-2 and TRBJ2-1; 8 positions agree with TRBD1. The CDR3 has 15 residues. With 7 bases clipped from V and 8 bases from J, the junction kept 13 bases outside the gene matches. Germline lookup yields CDR1 SGHTA and CDR2 FQGNSA. The CDR3: CASTPGRGRIYEQFF. In nucleotides, the CDR3 is TGTGCCAGCACCCCGGGCAGGGGGCGCATTTATGAGCAGTTCTTC.